The clone carrying this TCR beta chain has only one observation. The sample belongs to a study of blood T cell repertoires in COVID-19. Study overall: Acute and convalescent COVID-19 samples came from the United States, Italy and Spain. T cells, B-cell-depleted T cells, or PBMCs provided the cDNA or gDNA that served as material.

In the original processing: Cell counts per sample came from amplifying reference gene primers. The table came from immunoSEQ multiplex PCR; TCRdb's copy has only in-frame clones and leaves some out. V and J calls and clone size are given by that table; D and trimming were obtained from the DNA. The sample shows roughly 120,000 clones, around nine tenths of them seen only once. From germline, CDR1 is MGHRA and CDR2 YSYEKL. V lost 0 bases and J lost 0, with 9 bases in between. The CDR3 runs 16 residues. Enrollment of patients from Seattle took place during active infection, with longitudinal follow-up.

Sequenced sample: peripheral blood. The gene calls are TRBV4-1 and TRBJ2-1; no clear D. This TCR derives from a man in his forties or fifties with COVID-19, enrolled during active disease. The CDR3 DNA reads as TGCGCCAGCAGCCAAGATATGATTAGCTCCTACAATGAGCAGTTCTTC. This codes for CASSQDMISSYNEQFF.